The TCR beta chain under discussion was sequenced for a study of blood T cell repertoires in COVID-19. Sequencing was performed with immunoSEQ multiplex PCR; in TCRdb, only in-frame clones are kept and a portion is missing. The sample carries 200,000 to 300,000 clones, around 87% recorded once. The V gene lost 8 bases and the J gene lost 2 bases, with 13 bases spanning the gap. Germline V gene sequence: CDR1 MNHEY, CDR2 SVGAGI. This CDR3 comprises 13 residues. Sequencing input: peripheral blood. The sequence was collected from a woman in her sixties or seventies with COVID-19, enrolled during active disease. This chain joins TRBV6-5 and TRBJ2-7, with a tentative D call TRBD1 (6 bases). The CDR3 DNA is TGTGCCAGCGCCCGAGGGGGAACCTACGAGCAGTACTTC. It translates to CASARGGTYEQYF.